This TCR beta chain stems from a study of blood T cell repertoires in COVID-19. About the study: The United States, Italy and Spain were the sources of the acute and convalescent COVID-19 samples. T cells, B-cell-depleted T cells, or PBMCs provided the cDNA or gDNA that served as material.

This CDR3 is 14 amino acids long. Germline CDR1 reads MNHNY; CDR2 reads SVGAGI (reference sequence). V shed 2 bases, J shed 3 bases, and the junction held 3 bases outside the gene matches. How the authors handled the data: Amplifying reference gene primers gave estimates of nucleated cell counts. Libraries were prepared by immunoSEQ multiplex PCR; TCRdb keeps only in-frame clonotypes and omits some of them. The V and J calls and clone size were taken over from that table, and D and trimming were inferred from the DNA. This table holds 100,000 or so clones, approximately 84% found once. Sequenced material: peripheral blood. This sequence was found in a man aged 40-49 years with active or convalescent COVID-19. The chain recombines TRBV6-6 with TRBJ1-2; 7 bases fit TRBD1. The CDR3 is CASSYRDRDYGYTF. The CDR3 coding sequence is TGTGCCAGCAGTTACCGGGACAGAGACTATGGCTACACCTTC.